These 28 T cell receptor beta chains originate from one sample sequenced in a study of blood T cell repertoires in COVID-19. Some clones are missing from TCRdb's copy, which holds only in-frame ones; the method was immunoSEQ multiplex PCR. The repertoire holds about 80,000 clones, with 70% to 80% as singletons. Sequencing used peripheral blood. The receptors were sampled from a man between 65 and 85 years old with active or convalescent COVID-19.

This clone was found a few times. The rearrangement joins TRBV3-1 (or the pseudogene TRBV3-2) to TRBJ2-7, with 15 nucleotides matching TRBD2. V lost 0 bases and J lost 2; bases outside the gene matches: 8. CDR3 length equals 19 residues. Germline CDR1 and CDR2: LGHDT and YNNKEL (reference sequence). The CDR3: CASSQDPNGLAGGTYEQYF. CDR3 sequence (DNA): TGTGCCAGCAGCCAAGACCCGAACGGACTAGCGGGGGGGACCTACGAGCAGTACTTC.

This chain links TRBV2 with TRBJ2-3; weak D call: TRBD1 (6 bases). Germline V gene data show CDR1 as SNHLY and CDR2 as FYNNEI. This CDR3 region has 14 residues. The germline V and J ends were trimmed by 8 bases and 2 bases, with 14 bases remaining between them. The CDR3 nucleotides are TGTGCCAGCCGGACAGACAGTTCCACAGATACGCAGTATTTT. Translated: CASRTDSSTDTQYF.

This clone occurred a few times. The chain employs TRBV5-4 and TRBJ1-2, with unresolved D. V shed 3 bases and J shed 0 bases, with 9 bases lying between them. This CDR3 is 14 amino acids long. Germline V lookup: CDR1 SGHNT, CDR2 YYREEE (reference sequence). The CDR3: CASSSSQTNYGYTF. DNA of the CDR3: TGTGCCAGCAGCTCATCACAGACTAACTATGGCTACACCTTC.

The gene calls are TRBV28 and TRBJ1-3; 10 nucleotides match TRBD1. Per germline, CDR1 MDHEN and CDR2 SYDVKM. With V trimmed by 6 bases and J by 4 bases, 6 bases remained unmatched. This CDR3 has 15 residues. Here the CDR3 DNA reads TGTGCCAGCAGCTGGGACAGGGGTGCAGGAAACACCATATATTTT. Translating gives CASSWDRGAGNTIYF.

The V call is TRBV5-1, the J call TRBJ1-4, with 7 bases lining up with TRBD1. The germline V gene has CDR1 SGHRS and CDR2 YFSETQ. The CDR3 is 15 residues long. With V trimmed by 4 bases and J by 7 bases, 10 bases remained unmatched. The CDR3 DNA reads TGCGCCAGCAGCGCAACGACAGGGATCCGTGAAAAACTGTTTTTT. Amino acids: CASSATTGIREKLFF.

CDR3 nucleotides: TGTGCCAGCAGTTTCACAGGTTCCTATGGCTACACCTTC. Translating it yields CASSFTGSYGYTF. V usage is TRBV27 and J usage is TRBJ1-2; TRBD1 might be the D (5 bases). The germline V gene encodes CDR1 MNHEY and CDR2 SMNVEV (reference sequence). This CDR3 is built from 13 residues. Deletions cut 3 bases from V and 4 bases from J, with 9 bases between.

This chain joins TRBV5-5 and TRBJ2-7, with a weak D call TRBD2 (6 bases). With 1 base removed from V and 4 bases from J, the gap between germline ends came to 12 bases. Germline CDR1 reads SGHKS; CDR2 reads YYEKEE (reference sequence). The CDR3 is 14 residues long. The chain's CDR3 is CASSLTRDQYEQYF. The CDR3, as DNA: TGTGCCAGCAGCTTGACGCGGGACCAATACGAGCAGTACTTC.

This chain connects TRBV7-2 to TRBJ2-7; D is uncertain. The CDR3 sequence is 13 residues long. Trimming stripped 1 base from V and 2 bases from J, with 6 bases between. CDR1 and CDR2 (germline): SGHTA, FQGNSA. The CDR3 is CASSLVVAYEQYF. The CDR3 nucleotides are TGTGCCAGCAGCTTAGTGGTAGCCTACGAGCAGTACTTC.

V is TRBV5-6 and J is TRBJ2-2; 7 bases agree with TRBD1. Germline V gene lookup returns CDR1 SGHDT and CDR2 YYEEEE. The CDR3 is 15 residues long. The V and J ends lost 1 base and 5 bases, in that order; junction bases with no gene match: 5. Here the CDR3 DNA reads TGTGCCAGCAGCTTGTTGGAGACAGGGACCGGGGAGCTGTTTTTT. Translation gives CASSLLETGTGELFF.

This chain connects TRBV2 to TRBJ1-4; weak D call: TRBD1 (6 bases). This CDR3 has 16 amino acids. V lost 1 base to trimming and J lost 7 bases, with 16 bases between them. CDR1 SNHLY and CDR2 FYNNEI come from the germline V gene. The CDR3 coding sequence is TGTGCCAGCAGTGAAGGGAACAGGGTACTTGGTGAAAAACTGTTTTTT. This gives the protein CASSEGNRVLGEKLFF. Combining the CDR3 with reference TRBV2 and TRBJ1-4 gives the whole variable domain EPEVTQTPSHQVTQMGQEVILRCVPISNHLYFYWYRQILGQKVEFLVSFYNNEISEKSEIFDDQFSVERPDGSNFTLKIRSTKLEDSAMYFCASSEGNRVLGEKLFFGSGTQLSVL.

This rearrangement joins TRBV4-2 to TRBJ1-5; TRBD1 agrees at 8 bases. V was clipped by 3 bases and J by 5 bases; unmatched bases: 6. The CDR3 extends over 15 amino acids. Germline CDR1 is LGHNA and CDR2 is YNFKEQ. The CDR3 DNA is TGTGCCAGCAGCCAGGCTACAGGGGGGGATCAGCCCCAGCATTTT. Protein: CASSQATGGDQPQHF.

The genes are TRBV5-4 and TRBJ2-3; 11 positions agree with TRBD2. The CDR3 has 18 amino acids. The germline CDR1 and CDR2 sequences are SGHNT and YYREEE (reference sequence). With V trimmed by 2 bases and J by 0 bases, 8 bases remained unmatched. Here the CDR3 DNA reads TGTGCCAGCAGCTTAGGTCTAGCGGGGGGCACTAGCACAGATACGCAGTATTTT. It specifies CASSLGLAGGTSTDTQYF.

V usage is TRBV6-5 and J usage is TRBJ2-5, with 10 bases lining up with TRBD1. The CDR3 length is 13 residues. Germline lookup yields CDR1 MNHEY and CDR2 SVGAGI. Losses at the gene ends were 7 bases for V and 4 bases for J; bases not matched to a gene: 3. The CDR3 nucleotides are TGTGCCAGCATAAGGACAGGGGGAGAGACCCAGTACTTC. Its protein is CASIRTGGETQYF.

The chain combines TRBV19 with TRBJ2-3, with 7 nucleotides matching TRBD1. The length of the CDR3 is 16 residues. Looked up from germline, CDR1 is LNHDA and CDR2 is SQIVND (reference sequence). V shed 5 bases and J 3 bases; nucleotides not matched to a gene: 11. CDR3 protein: CASSSHLGDRTDTQYF. CDR3 nucleotides: TGTGCCAGTAGTTCTCACCTTGGGGACAGAACAGATACGCAGTATTTT.

This chain joins TRBV9 and TRBJ1-2, with 12 bases fitting TRBD1. This CDR3 contains 15 residues. The germline V gene encodes CDR1 SGDLS and CDR2 YYNGEE. Trimming removed 3 bases from V and 11 bases from J; junction bases left unmatched: 11. The CDR3 DNA sequence: TGTGCCAGCAGCGCCGGGGTGGGGACAGGGGGCGCTTACACCTTC. Its protein is CASSAGVGTGGAYTF. Full variable domain (remainder filled in from reference TRBV9 and TRBJ1-2): DSGVTQTPKHLITATGQRVTLRCSPRSGDLSVYWYQQSLDQGLQFLIQYYNGEERAKGNILERFSAQQFPDLHSELNLSSLELGDSALYFCASSAGVGTGGAYTFGSGTRLTVV.

As regards this clone: A far bigger clonotype differs at one base, so this is likely a read error. The V call is TRBV28, the J call TRBJ2-3; D might be TRBD1 (5 bases). The germline CDR1 and CDR2 sequences are MDHEN and SYDVKM. This CDR3 has 16 amino acids. This CDR3 is CASCLEVVGDTDTQYF. The CDR3 DNA is TGTGCCAGCTGTTTAGAGGTGGTAGGGGACACAGATACGCAGTATTTT.

V and J are TRBV28 and TRBJ1-5; D is perhaps TRBD1 (6 bases). The CDR3 extends over 13 amino acids. The germline gives CDR1 MDHEN, CDR2 SYDVKM. V gave up 6 bases and J gave up 4 bases, with 10 bases separating them. CDR3 sequence: CASRGGLNQPQHF. The CDR3 DNA is TGTGCCAGCAGGGGGGGGCTGAATCAGCCCCAGCATTTT.

The chain couples TRBV28 to TRBJ2-2; no clear D gene. This CDR3 is built from 12 residues. Deletions cut 7 bases from V and 2 bases from J, with 5 bases between. CDR1 and CDR2 (germline): MDHEN, SYDVKM. The CDR3 DNA is TGTGCCAGCAACATCAACACCGGGGAGCTGTTTTTT. Protein product: CASNINTGELFF.

The chain recombines TRBV24-1 with TRBJ2-5, with 15 bases that match TRBD2. The CDR3 is 16 amino acids. Germline V lookup: CDR1 KGHDR, CDR2 SFDVKD. The ends lost 4 bases at V and 2 bases at J; junction bases unmatched: 1. Written as DNA, the CDR3 is TGTGCCACCAGTGAAGGACTAGCGGGGGGGCAAGAGACCCAGTACTTC. Translating it yields CATSEGLAGGQETQYF.

This clone has a handful of counts. The chain combines TRBV9 with TRBJ2-2, with D hard to call. Germline CDR1 reads SGDLS; CDR2 reads YYNGEE. CDR3 size: 15 residues. Trimming removed 0 bases from V and 1 base from J, with 7 bases in between. The CDR3 loop reads CASSVAAGNTGELFF. The CDR3 DNA reads TGTGCCAGCAGCGTAGCGGCAGGGAACACCGGGGAGCTGTTTTTT.

V usage is TRBV6-1 and J usage is TRBJ2-7; 7 nucleotides agree with TRBD2. The V and J ends lost 0 bases and 6 bases, in that order; junction bases with no gene match: 8. In germline, CDR1 is MNHNS, CDR2 SASEGT. This CDR3 spans 15 amino acids. In DNA, the CDR3 is TGTGCCAGCAGTGAAGCCTGGGAGGGGTACGCCGAGCAGTACTTC. Protein product: CASSEAWEGYAEQYF.

The V call is TRBV28, the J call TRBJ1-2, with TRBD1 matching over 9 bases. This CDR3 region has 15 residues. Germline V gene data show CDR1 as MDHEN and CDR2 as SYDVKM. The V gene end was trimmed by 6 bases and the J gene end by 7 bases; junction bases not matched to a gene: 12. In nucleotides, the CDR3 is TGTGCCAGCAGCCCATCACAGGGGGCGTTCGGTGGCTACACCTTC. As protein: CASSPSQGAFGGYTF.

The rearrangement uses TRBV3-1 (or the pseudogene TRBV3-2) and TRBJ2-1, with TRBD2 matching 7 bases. The CDR3 extends over 15 amino acids. Germline V gives CDR1 LGHDT, CDR2 YNNKEL (reference sequence). The J segment lost 9 bases and the V segment lost 0 bases, leaving 8 bases of the junction unmatched. The CDR3 DNA sequence: TGTGCCAGCAGCCAAGAAAGCGGGGCTGGGGGTGAGCAGTTCTTC. Protein sequence: CASSQESGAGGEQFF.

V is TRBV27 and J is TRBJ2-7; 9 nucleotides agree with TRBD1. V shed 3 bases, J shed 2 bases, and the junction held 2 bases outside the gene matches. The CDR3 covers 14 residues. Germline CDR1 is MNHEY and CDR2 is SMNVEV (reference sequence). The CDR3 bases are TGTGCCAGCAGTTTCCGGGACAGGGCCTACGAGCAGTACTTC. This gives the protein CASSFRDRAYEQYF.

The chain uses TRBV28 and TRBJ2-7; D gene uncertain. V was cut by 5 bases and J by 0 bases, with 14 bases left in between. The CDR3 has 15 residues. Germline V gene lookup returns CDR1 MDHEN and CDR2 SYDVKM. CDR3 amino acids: CASSPPSSNSYEQYF. CDR3 DNA: TGTGCCAGCAGTCCACCCTCGAGCAACTCCTACGAGCAGTACTTC.

The V and J genes are TRBV24-1 and TRBJ1-2; D not resolved. V was shortened by 5 bases and J by 8 bases, with 11 bases between the two germline ends. The germline V gene encodes CDR1 KGHDR and CDR2 SFDVKD. The length of the CDR3 is 12 residues. CDR3: CATSGGMKGYTF. CDR3 nucleotide sequence: TGTGCCACCAGTGGAGGGATGAAGGGCTACACCTTC.

CDR3 nucleotide sequence: TGTGCCAGCAGGGTGGCAGGATCCAACGAGCAGTACTTC. This codes for CASRVAGSNEQYF. J is TRBJ2-7 and V is TRBV5-4; D remains unclear. Germline lookup yields CDR1 SGHNT and CDR2 YYREEE (reference sequence). V dropped 5 bases and J dropped 5 bases, with 14 bases sitting between them. This CDR3 comprises 13 residues.

J is TRBJ2-3 and V is TRBV10-3; 11 nucleotides line up with TRBD2. The CDR3 totals 14 residues. V lost 6 bases and J lost 5; bases outside the gene matches: 4. In germline, CDR1 is ENHRY, CDR2 SYGVKD. CDR3 coding DNA: TGTGCCATCAGCGAGGGGACTAGCGGAGATACGCAGTATTTT. Protein product: CAISEGTSGDTQYF.